One sample yielded the 10 T cell receptor beta chains listed below, sequenced in a study of blood T cell repertoires in COVID-19. The data were produced by immunoSEQ multiplex PCR, yet TCRdb's version contains in-frame clones alone and is incomplete. The table includes approximately 530,000 clones, around 90% detected once. The specimen was peripheral blood. The receptors originated from a woman aged 45 to 65 with COVID-19, enrolled during active disease.

This chain's CDR3 is CASRAPDRAEKLFF. The CDR3 DNA reads TGTGCCAGCAGAGCCCCTGACAGGGCTGAAAAACTGTTTTTT. This chain links TRBV2 with TRBJ1-4; 7 bases align to TRBD1. Germline values: CDR1 SNHLY, CDR2 FYNNEI. The CDR3 is 14 residues long. V lost 6 bases to trimming and J lost 7 bases; unmatched junction nucleotides: 8.

The chain joins TRBV5-1 to TRBJ2-3; possible D gene TRBD1, 6 bases. Germline V lookup: CDR1 SGHRS, CDR2 YFSETQ. The CDR3 runs to 16 residues. V lost 2 bases and J lost 2, with 15 bases in between. As DNA, the CDR3 is TGCGCCAGCAGCTTAAGGGACACACACTCCACAGATACGCAGTATTTT. Protein sequence: CASSLRDTHSTDTQYF.

This rearrangement joins TRBV25-1 to TRBJ2-2; 8 nucleotides match TRBD1. V was clipped by 5 bases and J by 6 bases; unmatched bases: 14. The CDR3 contains 17 residues. Germline CDR1 is MGHDK and CDR2 is SYGVNS. The CDR3 nucleotides read TGTGCCAGCAGTCCCAACCAGGGGGCGTTCGTCCCCGGGGAGCTGTTTTTT. It codes for CASSPNQGAFVPGELFF.

The V and J genes are TRBV2 and TRBJ1-6; 9 bases agree with TRBD1. CDR3 length: 12 amino acids. V gave up 6 bases and J gave up 10 bases; unmatched junction bases: 1. In germline, CDR1 is SNHLY, CDR2 FYNNEI. The CDR3 nucleotides read TGTGCCAGCAGGGACAGGGGCTCACCCCTCCACTTT. The encoded protein is CASRDRGSPLHF.

The chain is built from TRBV2 and TRBJ1-5; D gene ambiguous. The germline V gene has CDR1 SNHLY and CDR2 FYNNEI. V was shortened by 7 bases and J by 5 bases, with 15 bases between the two germline ends. The CDR3 consists of 14 residues. In DNA, the CDR3 is TGTGCCAGCAAGGGAGGAAGGGTTTATCAGCCCCAGCATTTT. Its protein is CASKGGRVYQPQHF.

The V gene is TRBV5-4, the J gene TRBJ1-1, with TRBD1 matching 8 bases. V trimming: 4 bases; J trimming: 4 bases; junction bases outside the gene matches: 12. The CDR3 is made up of 16 amino acids. Germline V lookup: CDR1 SGHNT, CDR2 YYREEE (reference sequence). CDR3 bases: TGTGCCAGCAGCATTGATCCAGGGGGCGCAGGCACTGAAGCTTTCTTT. As protein: CASSIDPGGAGTEAFF.

This chain uses TRBV9 with TRBJ2-7; D is possibly TRBD1 (6 bases). V was trimmed by 0 bases and J by 5 bases, leaving 9 bases between them. The CDR3 has 13 residues. The germline V gene has CDR1 SGDLS and CDR2 YYNGEE. CDR3: CASSVAGGHEQYF. The CDR3 coding sequence is TGTGCCAGCAGCGTAGCTGGGGGCCACGAGCAGTACTTC.

In this sample, this clone turned up a few times. This sequence joins TRBV13 and TRBJ2-3, with a weak D call TRBD1 (6 bases). CDR1 is PRHDT, CDR2 FYEKMQ, per germline (reference sequence). Trimming pared 4 bases from V and 4 bases from J, leaving 12 bases between. There are 14 residues in the CDR3. In nucleotides, the CDR3 is TGTGCCAGCAGCTGGGGCCCAGGGGCAGATACGCAGTATTTT. It yields the protein CASSWGPGADTQYF. The full variable domain, rest sourced from reference TRBV13 and TRBJ2-3, is AAGVIQSPRHLIKEKRETATLKCYPIPRHDTVYWYQQGPGQDPQFLISFYEKMQSDKGSIPDRFSAQQFSDYHSELNMSSLELGDSALYFCASSWGPGADTQYFGPGTRLTVL.

The table lists this clone with a count of one. The chain recombines TRBV7-2 with TRBJ2-5, with 7 bases identical to TRBD1. The germline gives CDR1 SGHTA, CDR2 FQGNSA. This CDR3 is 15 amino acids long. J lost 5 bases, V lost 1 base, and 7 bases had no gene match. The CDR3 is CASSLVRGRGETQYF. The CDR3 DNA reads TGTGCCAGCAGCTTAGTAAGGGGGCGCGGCGAGACCCAGTACTTC.

This chain links TRBV28 with TRBJ2-5, with TRBD2 identical over 8 bases. Germline values: CDR1 MDHEN, CDR2 SYDVKM. V lost 6 bases to trimming and J lost 1 base; unmatched junction nucleotides: 4. The CDR3 loop spans 14 amino acids. CDR3: CASSPGGTQETQYF. The CDR3 DNA reads TGTGCCAGCAGCCCGGGGGGGACCCAAGAGACCCAGTACTTC.